The rows below give T cell receptor beta chains drawn from one sample of a study of shared clonotypes between healthy human individuals. The protocol was immunoSEQ multiplex PCR, while the TCRdb copy is restricted to in-frame clones and leaves out a portion. The top ten clones hold approximately 0.35% of a sample with 2 million to 3 million clones, under 95% of them seen once. Sequencing input: naive CD4+ T cells from PBMCs. Receptor source: a young man in good health. Some clones in this sample may be carry-over from other donors' samples. The conserved cysteine and the conserved F or W are not part of the CDR3 here. D genes are given only for firm matches.

d_call: TRBD2; v_call: TRBV28; cdr3_aa: ASSSIPGLAGANYNEQF
d_call: -; v_call: TRBV5-1; cdr3_aa: ASSLGTGNAYEQY
d_call: -; v_call: TRBV14; cdr3_aa: ASSQDSLYGYT
d_call: -; v_call: TRBV11-3; cdr3_aa: ASSLGPEADTQY
d_call: TRBD2; v_call: TRBV27; cdr3_aa: ASSLREAGKETQY
d_call: -; v_call: TRBV9; cdr3_aa: ASSAHTGQSYEQY
d_call: TRBD1; v_call: TRBV5-1; cdr3_aa: ASSYGQDNYGYT
d_call: -; v_call: TRBV6-6; cdr3_aa: ADAGRTWTDLYGYT
d_call: -; v_call: TRBV9; cdr3_aa: ASSVAPGLQSETQY
d_call: TRBD2; v_call: TRBV6-5; cdr3_aa: ASSYGGRSTGELF
d_call: -; v_call: TRBV29-1; cdr3_aa: SAHGISPFNEQF
d_call: -; v_call: TRBV11-2; cdr3_aa: ASSLVSGEGQPQH
d_call: -; v_call: TRBV7-9; cdr3_aa: ASRSSVGESYNEQF
d_call: -; v_call: TRBV5-5; cdr3_aa: ASSLPPPRTGYT
d_call: -; v_call: TRBV28; cdr3_aa: ASTQGEKLF
d_call: TRBD1; v_call: TRBV28; cdr3_aa: ASSETGGADYGYT
d_call: -; v_call: TRBV7-3; cdr3_aa: ASSFTPTDTQY